These 30 T cell receptor beta chains were sequenced from one sample in a study of Graves' ophthalmopathy and Graves' hyperthyroidism. Using RNA transcripts, the TCR beta CDR3 regions were amplified. Investigators did first-round RT-PCR with HTBI primers, then second-round multiplex PCR. Via MiXCR, TCRdb re-called the multiplex PCR reads, giving one row per CDR3 protein. Counted here are hundreds of thousands of distinct CDR3 sequences, 35% to 50% occurring once; the ten biggest clones make up 2.5% to 3.5%. The sequenced sample consisted of peripheral blood. These receptors all come from an adult man with Graves' ophthalmopathy.

In its sample, this clonotype was seen many times. This chain links TRBV19 with TRBJ1-1; D unresolved. V was cut by 3 bases and J by 1 base, with 9 bases left in between. CDR1 and CDR2 from the germline V gene are LNHDA and SQIVND (reference sequence). The CDR3 runs to 14 residues. This chain's CDR3 is CASSIYGENTEAFF. The CDR3 coding sequence is TGTGCCAGTAGTATTTACGGGGAGAACACTGAAGCTTTCTTT. Supplemented by reference TRBV19 and TRBJ1-1, the full variable domain reads DGGITQSPKYLFRKEGQNVTLSCEQNLNHDAMYWYRQDPGQGLRLIYYSQIVNDFQKGDIAEGYSVSREKKESFPLTVTSAQKNPTAFYLCASSIYGENTEAFFGQGTRLTVV.

The genes are TRBV15 and TRBJ1-5; no clear D. This CDR3 has 15 residues. Trimming left V 0 bases short and J 10 bases short, with 16 bases between. Germline V gives CDR1 LNHNV, CDR2 YYDKDF (reference sequence). CDR3 nucleotide sequence: TGTGCCACCAGCAGAGAATGGCCGGGAGGTTCACCCCAGCATTTT. It yields the protein CATSREWPGGSPQHF.

V is TRBV5-1 and J is TRBJ2-7; D uncertain. Germline CDR1 reads SGHRS; CDR2 reads YFSETQ. The CDR3 spans 19 residues. Deletions cut 2 bases from V and 4 bases from J, with 28 bases between. CDR3 sequence reads: CASSFWPLPDPNIRYEQYF. The CDR3 region has the DNA TGCGCCAGCAGCTTTTGGCCGCTACCGGACCCAAATATCCGGTACGAGCAGTACTTC. The full variable domain, with the rest looked up from reference TRBV5-1 and TRBJ2-7, is KAGVTQTPRYLIKTRGQQVTLSCSPISGHRSVSWYQQTPGQGLQFLFEYFSETQRNKGNFPGRFSGRQFSNSRSEMNVSTLELGDSALYLCASSFWPLPDPNIRYEQYFGPGTRLTVT.

This clonotype was observed at least ten times. The V call is TRBV2, the J call TRBJ1-5; D is unclear. The CDR3 is made up of 13 amino acids. Germline CDR1 and CDR2: SNHLY and FYNNEI. V dropped 7 bases and J dropped 5 bases, with 12 bases sitting between them. CDR3 protein: CASTYWSDQPQHF. As DNA, the CDR3 is TGTGCCAGCACCTACTGGAGCGATCAGCCCCAGCATTTT.

This clonotype was seen many times. J is TRBJ1-5 and V is TRBV25-1; D call uncertain. Germline V gene sequence: CDR1 MGHDK, CDR2 SYGVNS. The CDR3 has 15 amino acids. V was pared by 4 bases and J by 4 bases, with 14 bases between. CDR3 DNA: TGTGCCAGCAGTGGTCCAGGCGAAACAAATCAGCCCCAGCATTTT. Encoded protein: CASSGPGETNQPQHF.

This clonotype came up many times. CDR3 coding DNA: TGTGCCAGCAGCGAGGACTCATTAACCGGGGAGCTGTTTTTT. It is translated as CASSEDSLTGELFF. The genes are TRBV7-3 and TRBJ2-2; D is perhaps TRBD2 (5 bases). V was cut by 5 bases and J by 5 bases, with 12 bases left in between. Per germline, CDR1 SGHTA and CDR2 FQGTGA. The CDR3 spans 14 residues.

This sequence joins TRBV19 and TRBJ2-7, with a possible D match to TRBD1 (6 bases). The CDR3 is made up of 14 amino acids. Germline V lookup: CDR1 LNHDA, CDR2 SQIVND (reference sequence). V was pared by 2 bases and J by 2 bases, with 10 bases between. The CDR3 reads CASSITDRTYEQYF. In nucleotides, the CDR3 is TGTGCCAGTAGTATAACTGACAGGACCTACGAGCAGTACTTC. Variable domain in full (rest from reference TRBV19 and TRBJ2-7): DGGITQSPKYLFRKEGQNVTLSCEQNLNHDAMYWYRQDPGQGLRLIYYSQIVNDFQKGDIAEGYSVSREKKESFPLTVTSAQKNPTAFYLCASSITDRTYEQYFGPGTRLTVT.

The chain recombines TRBV27 with TRBJ1-5; a possible D gene is TRBD1 (6 bases). Trimming removed 6 bases at V and 6 bases at J, with 15 bases between. CDR1 and CDR2 from the germline V gene are MNHEY and SMNVEV (reference sequence). The CDR3 loop spans 14 amino acids. For the CDR3, the DNA is TGTGCCAGCAGAGATACAGGGTGGGGTCAGCCCCAGCATTTT. As protein: CASRDTGWGQPQHF.

In its sample, this clonotype was seen many times. The chain uses TRBV4-1 and TRBJ1-5; 7 bases line up with TRBD1. The V segment lost 4 bases and the J segment 10 bases; nucleotides outside the gene matches: 13. Looked up from germline, CDR1 is MGHRA and CDR2 is YSYEKL. CDR3 length: 15 amino acids. The CDR3 coding sequence is TGCGCCAGCAGCCCGCTAATAGACAGGGTAGGACCCCAGCATTTT. This translates into CASSPLIDRVGPQHF.

About this clonotype itself: Just one base apart from a much larger clone, this may be a read error. This chain connects TRBV10-3 to TRBJ1-3; D is uncertain. The V end was cut by 5 bases, the J end by 1 base, with 6 bases between. This CDR3 region has 13 residues. Germline CDR1 is ENHRY and CDR2 is SYGVKD. CDR3 DNA sequence: TGTGCCATCAGTCTTAGATCTGGAAACACCATATATTTT. Translated, it gives CAISLRSGNTIYF.

The chain uses TRBV29-1 and TRBJ1-2, with D possibly matching TRBD1 (5 bases). CDR3 length equals 12 residues. V was trimmed by 7 bases and J by 2 bases, leaving 11 bases between them. CDR1 and CDR2 from the germline V gene are SQVTM and ANQGSEA. CDR3 nucleotides: TGCAGCGGACCCGGGACCAACTATGGCTACACCTTC. It yields the protein CSGPGTNYGYTF.

This clonotype was seen many times. The rearrangement joins TRBV19 to TRBJ1-1; TRBD1 aligns across 10 bases. Germline V gene data show CDR1 as LNHDA and CDR2 as SQIVND (reference sequence). CDR3 size: 14 residues. Losses at the gene ends were 5 bases for V and 4 bases for J; bases not matched to a gene: 4. The CDR3 region has the DNA TGTGCCAGTAGTGCCAGGACAGGGGGCACTGAAGCTTTCTTT. Its translation: CASSARTGGTEAFF.

This clonotype was detected only a few times. The chain couples TRBV4-3 to TRBJ1-2; D ambiguous. Deletions cut 0 bases from V and 7 bases from J, with 18 bases between. Germline V gene data show CDR1 as LGHNA and CDR2 as YSLEER. The CDR3 has 16 amino acids. CDR3 sequence: CASSQDLEVLVRGYTF. Written as DNA, the CDR3 is TGCGCCAGCAGCCAAGATCTCGAAGTCCTAGTGCGTGGCTACACCTTC.

This clonotype was recorded a few times. The gene calls are TRBV30 and TRBJ1-1, with D tentatively TRBD1 (5 bases). Deletions cut 5 bases from V and 4 bases from J, with 14 bases between. Germline V lookup: CDR1 GTSNPN, CDR2 SVGIG (reference sequence). The CDR3 contains 13 residues. The CDR3 coding sequence is TGTGCCTGGTCCCCCGGACAACTCACTGAAGCTTTCTTT. It specifies CAWSPGQLTEAFF.

This clonotype came up many times. The DNA of the CDR3 is TGTGCTAGCCTACCCGGCGGGACAGGGTCGGGTATGGCCCAGTACTTC. It translates to CASLPGGTGSGMAQYF. V and J are TRBV12-5 and TRBJ2-5, with 9 bases matching TRBD1. J was trimmed by 9 bases and V by 9 bases; bases with no gene match: 20. Germline assignment: CDR1 LGHNT and CDR2 FRNRAP. CDR3 size: 16 residues. The full variable domain, its missing parts supplied by reference TRBV12-5 and TRBJ2-5, is DARVTQTPRHKVTEMGQEVTMRCQPILGHNTVFWYRQTMMQGLELLAYFRNRAPLDDSGMPKDRFSAEMPDATLATLKIQPSEPRDSAVYFCASLPGGTGSGMAQYFGPGTRLLVL.

The chain carries TRBV6-6 and TRBJ2-7; D is unclear. This CDR3 region has 12 residues. In germline, CDR1 is MNHNY, CDR2 SVGAGI (reference sequence). The V and J ends lost 8 bases and 2 bases respectively, with 10 bases between them. CDR3 DNA sequence: TGTGCCAGCGCCCCCACCGCCTACGAGCAGTACTTC. Its protein is CASAPTAYEQYF.

The chain has TRBV7-9 and TRBJ2-3; D gene ambiguous. CDR3 length equals 13 residues. V gave up 4 bases and J gave up 2 bases, with 7 bases separating them. Germline assignment: CDR1 SEHNR and CDR2 FQNEAQ (reference sequence). CDR3 DNA sequence: TGTGCCAGCAGCTGGGCCCCCACAGATACGCAGTATTTT. It is translated as CASSWAPTDTQYF.

This clonotype was counted ten times or more. Germline is not matched at one junction end, which may reflect a read error. The chain couples TRBV29-1 to TRBJ1-1; D gene unclear. Germline lookup yields CDR1 SQVTM and CDR2 ANQGSEA. The CDR3 spans 12 residues. CDR3: CSVYNQNTETFF. CDR3 sequence (DNA): TGCAGCGTTTATAACCAGAACACTGAAACTTTCTTT.

The chain combines TRBV20-1 with TRBJ2-2, with 7 bases identical to TRBD2. The J segment lost 1 base and the V segment lost 4 bases, leaving 9 bases of the junction unmatched. CDR3 length: 16 residues. Looked up from germline, CDR1 is DFQATT and CDR2 is SNEGSKA (reference sequence). The CDR3 nucleotides are TGCAGTGCTATCCCCCCAGCGGGGCGGAACACCGGGGAGCTGTTTTTT. Encoded protein: CSAIPPAGRNTGELFF.

This chain connects TRBV4-1 to TRBJ2-5; possible D gene TRBD2, 7 bases. With 3 bases removed from V and 4 bases from J, the gap between germline ends came to 15 bases. CDR3 length equals 15 residues. Germline V gives CDR1 MGHRA, CDR2 YSYEKL. The CDR3 here is CASSHPGGGGETQYF. The DNA for the CDR3 is TGCGCCAGCAGCCACCCGGGGGGAGGGGGAGAGACCCAGTACTTC.

As to this clonotype: This could be a read error, since a much larger clone is one nucleotide away. The chain recombines TRBV10-3 with TRBJ2-7; TRBD1 might be the D (7 bases). Germline assignment: CDR1 ENHRY and CDR2 SYGVKD. The CDR3 has 16 amino acids. CDR3 amino acids: CASRRGRDSLSCEQYF. CDR3 nucleotides: TGTGCCAGCAGGCGCGGGCGGGACAGCCTATCCTGCGAGCAGTACTTC.

This chain joins TRBV9 and TRBJ1-6; no firm D call. Germline loops: CDR1 SGDLS, CDR2 YYNGEE. The CDR3 has 13 residues. V was pared by 7 bases and J by 7 bases, with 12 bases between. The CDR3 loop is CASAAGVNSPLHF. In DNA form, the CDR3 reads TGTGCCAGCGCCGCCGGCGTAAATTCACCCCTCCACTTT.

This clonotype has a count of ten or more. This chain connects TRBV2 to TRBJ2-5, with TRBD1 matching over 7 bases. The CDR3 length is 13 residues. V lost 6 bases, J lost 3 bases, and 4 bases stayed unmatched. Per germline, CDR1 SNHLY and CDR2 FYNNEI. The CDR3 DNA sequence: TGTGCCAGCAGACTTACAGGGGAAGAGACCCAGTACTTC. It translates to CASRLTGEETQYF.

This clonotype was counted between two and nine times. The CDR3 DNA reads as TGTGCCAGCCTACTCGGTTTGAACACTGAAGCTTTCTTT. Its translation: CASLLGLNTEAFF. The rearrangement joins TRBV6-6 to TRBJ1-1, with no clear D. V lost 8 bases and J lost 0, with 10 bases in between. Germline CDR1 MNHNY, CDR2 SVGAGI (reference sequence). The CDR3 has 13 residues.

Ten or more counts support this clonotype. V usage is TRBV5-1 and J usage is TRBJ2-5; maybe TRBD1 (5 bases). Germline V gives CDR1 SGHRS, CDR2 YFSETQ. The V end lost 4 bases, the J end lost 4 bases, and 11 bases lay between the germline ends. The CDR3 length is 13 residues. DNA for the CDR3: TGCGCCAGCAGCCCAGCAGGGCGAGAGACCCAGTACTTC. Its translation: CASSPAGRETQYF.

The V and J genes are TRBV4-1 and TRBJ1-2; 8 positions match TRBD1. CDR1 is MGHRA and CDR2 is YSYEKL in the germline V gene. The CDR3 consists of 14 residues. Unmatched junction bases numbered 9, after V lost 4 bases and J lost 8 bases. CDR3 amino acids: CASSPNRGGKGYTF. The CDR3 coding sequence is TGCGCCAGCAGCCCAAACAGGGGGGGAAAAGGCTACACCTTC.

Concerning this clonotype: Relative to the germline gene, one junction end is altered; a read error may explain this. This chain uses TRBV10-3 with TRBJ1-1, with D hard to call. From germline, CDR1 is ENHRY and CDR2 SYGVKD. CDR3 length equals 13 residues. CDR3 in DNA: TGTGCCAGCAGTTACGAGGTCTCGACTGAAGCTTTCTTT. Translated, it gives CASSYEVSTEAFF.

This clonotype was seen more than once but under ten times. The chain joins TRBV5-1 to TRBJ1-3, with D possibly TRBD1 on 6 matching bases. The V gene lost 0 bases and the J gene lost 3 bases, with 13 bases spanning the gap. Germline assignment: CDR1 SGHRS and CDR2 YFSETQ. The CDR3 has 16 amino acids. CDR3 sequence: CASSLAQGRDGNTIYF. The CDR3 DNA follows: TGCGCCAGCAGCTTGGCCCAGGGGAGGGATGGAAACACCATATATTTT.

For this clonotype: Germline and junction disagree at one end, which may indicate a read error. The chain recombines TRBV27 with TRBJ1-4; D is unresolved. Germline-derived CDR1 and CDR2 are MNHEY and SMNVEV (reference sequence). This CDR3 has 14 amino acids. Written as DNA, the CDR3 is TGTGCCGGCAGTTTGGGCGAGGCTAATGAAAAACTGTTTTTT. Translation gives CAGSLGEANEKLFF.

The gene calls are TRBV6-5 and TRBJ2-7; TRBD1 agrees at 8 bases. The length of the CDR3 is 15 residues. CDR1 and CDR2 from the germline V gene are MNHEY and SVGAGI. V shed 5 bases and J 5 bases; nucleotides not matched to a gene: 11. CDR3 residues: CASSRRPTGVDEQYF. The DNA of the CDR3 is TGTGCCAGCAGTCGGAGGCCGACAGGGGTGGACGAGCAGTACTTC.